A selection of T cell receptor beta chains follows, all from one sample in a study of blood T cells in healthy people across ages. One entry per CDR3 protein results from TCRdb running MiXCR on the 5' RACE reads. The table shows hundreds of thousands of distinct CDR3 sequences, with about 26% occurring only once. A further study also used this sample, focusing on T cells of mothers and their children.

The specimen was blood. The receptors derive from a boy aged 5-17 years in good health. The CDR3 runs from the conserved cysteine through the conserved F or W. The D gene is left open where the match is weak. Some rows have no size entry. The others give once, few or many, or a class for an expanded clone.

j_call	clone_size	v_call	cdr3_length	d_call	cdr3_aa	cdr3_nt
TRBJ2-2	few	TRBV5-1	15	.	CASSLETGRYGELFF	TGCGCCAGCAGCTTGGAAACAGGGAGGTACGGGGAGCTGTTTTTT
TRBJ2-1	.	TRBV30	12	.	CAWSLRSDEQFF	TGTGCCTGGAGTCTCAGGAGCGATGAGCAGTTCTTC
TRBJ2-4	.	TRBV3-1	16	.	CASSPAANLAKNIQYF	TGTGCCAGCAGCCCAGCAGCGAATCTCGCCAAAAACATTCAGTACTTC
TRBJ1-6	few	TRBV6-6	14	TRBD1	CASSSGQGSSPLHF	TGTGCCAGCAGTTCAGGACAGGGGAGTTCACCCCTCCACTTT
TRBJ1-1	.	TRBV2	13	.	CASSEWADTEAFF	TGTGCCAGCAGTGAGTGGGCAGACACTGAAGCTTTCTTT
TRBJ1-4	.	TRBV20-1	13	.	CSATGPGGEKLFF	TGCAGTGCTACTGGACCGGGGGGTGAAAAACTGTTTTTT
TRBJ1-2	few	TRBV20-1	13	TRBD1	CSASGQGTDGYTF	TGCAGTGCTAGCGGACAGGGGACCGATGGCTACACCTTC
TRBJ2-7	.	TRBV7-2	13	.	CASSFLALHEQYF	TGTGCCAGCAGCTTCCTCGCCCTTCACGAGCAGTACTTC
TRBJ2-1	.	TRBV9	14	TRBD1	CASSVGDRGENGFF	TGTGCCAGCAGCGTAGGGGACAGGGGCGAAAATGGGTTCTTC
TRBJ2-7	.	TRBV21-1	15	.	CASSKAGRSSYEQYF	TGTGCCAGCAGCAAAGCGGGACGGAGCTCCTACGAGCAGTACTTC
TRBJ1-2	.	TRBV20-1	13	TRBD1	CSAGGQFGVGYTF	TGCAGTGCGGGGGGACAGTTCGGGGTTGGCTACACCTTC
TRBJ2-1	few	TRBV11-2	16	TRBD2	CASSLGAAGPYNEQFF	TGTGCCAGCAGCTTAGGGGCAGCGGGACCCTACAATGAGCAGTTCTTC
TRBJ2-5	few	TRBV10-1	15	TRBD2	CASIWRGGLQETQYF	TGCGCCAGCATTTGGCGGGGGGGACTACAAGAGACCCAGTACTTC
TRBJ2-2	.	TRBV29-1	14	.	CSVATGVYTGELFF	TGCAGCGTTGCCACTGGGGTCTACACCGGGGAGCTGTTTTTT
TRBJ1-2	.	TRBV7-9	13	.	CASSFKTNYGYTF	TGTGCCAGCAGCTTTAAAACCAACTATGGCTACACCTTC
TRBJ2-5	few	TRBV4-1	17	TRBD2	CAGSQVRRGTSQETQYF	TGCGCCGGCAGCCAAGTCCGGCGGGGGACCTCGCAAGAGACCCAGTACTTC
TRBJ2-7	few	TRBV20-1	12	.	CSASRETYEQYF	TGCAGTGCTAGCCGGGAGACCTACGAGCAGTACTTC
TRBJ2-4	few	TRBV10-2	15	.	CASRPRDLAKNIQYF	TGCGCCAGCAGGCCCAGGGATCTAGCCAAAAACATTCAGTACTTC
TRBJ2-1	.	TRBV18	18	TRBD2	CASSPPISGGSPYNEQFF	TGTGCCAGCTCACCACCGATTAGCGGGGGTTCCCCCTACAATGAGCAGTTCTTC
TRBJ2-7	few	TRBV19	13	TRBD2	CATRLAGDYEQYF	TGTGCCACCAGACTAGCGGGGGACTACGAGCAGTACTTC
TRBJ2-7	few	TRBV18	12	.	CASSPRKDEQYF	TGTGCCAGCTCACCAAGGAAGGACGAGCAGTACTTC
TRBJ2-3	.	TRBV15	15	TRBD2	CATSKGTSGTDTQYF	TGTGCCACCAGCAAGGGGACTAGCGGAACAGATACGCAGTATTTT
TRBJ2-1	.	TRBV7-2	12	TRBD2	CASSSWGGEQFF	TGTGCCAGCAGCTCCTGGGGGGGGGAGCAGTTCTTC
TRBJ1-4	once	TRBV6-1	12	.	CASGSGAVRLFF	TGTGCCAGCGGTTCAGGGGCAGTACGGCTGTTTTTT
TRBJ2-5	once	TRBV28	14	.	CASSLGPARETQYF	TGTGCCAGCAGTTTAGGTCCCGCCCGAGAGACCCAGTACTTC
TRBJ2-7	few	TRBV12-3/TRBV12-4	12	.	CASRLTGNEQYF	TGTGCCAGCAGGTTAACAGGTAACGAGCAGTACTTC
TRBJ2-5	.	TRBV13	15	.	CASSLLGAPQETQYF	TGTGCCAGCAGTTTACTCGGAGCCCCTCAAGAGACCCAGTACTTC
TRBJ2-3	few	TRBV29-1	13	TRBD2	CSVKSGGRDTQYF	TGCAGCGTAAAAAGCGGGGGGAGAGATACGCAGTATTTT
TRBJ2-7	few	TRBV5-1	14	.	CASSPQGGPLEQYF	TGCGCCAGCAGCCCCCAGGGTGGCCCTCTCGAGCAGTACTTC
TRBJ1-1	.	TRBV5-1	13	TRBD1	CASSLDREGEAFF	TGCGCCAGCAGCCTGGACAGGGAAGGTGAAGCTTTCTTT
TRBJ2-5	.	TRBV6-6	15	TRBD2	CASSYPAREGETQYF	TGTGCCAGCAGTTACCCAGCCCGGGAGGGGGAGACCCAGTACTTC
TRBJ2-7	.	TRBV4-1	15	TRBD2	CASSQDGGLAYEQYF	TGCGCCAGCAGCCAAGACGGGGGGTTAGCCTACGAGCAGTACTTC
TRBJ2-1	few	TRBV3-1	15	.	CASSQEGLPYNEQFF	TGTGCCAGCAGCCAAGAGGGACTTCCCTACAATGAGCAGTTCTTC
TRBJ2-7	.	TRBV29-1	13	.	CSVEGIGFSTQYF	TGCAGCGTTGAGGGGATTGGGTTCTCGACGCAGTACTTC
TRBJ2-1	.	TRBV28	12	TRBD1	CASSLDRGQQFF	TGTGCCAGCAGTTTAGATAGGGGGCAGCAGTTCTTC
TRBJ2-7	few	TRBV12-3/TRBV12-4	13	.	CASSSGPVGEQYF	TGTGCCAGCAGTTCTGGCCCCGTGGGGGAGCAGTACTTC
TRBJ2-5	.	TRBV6-1	15	TRBD2	CASSRLAGAEETQYF	TGTGCCAGCAGCCGTCTAGCGGGGGCCGAGGAGACCCAGTACTTC
TRBJ2-1	.	TRBV30	14	TRBD2	CAGRRAGGLNEQFF	TGTGCCGGGCGACGGGCGGGGGGCCTTAATGAGCAGTTCTTC
TRBJ2-2	.	TRBV6-5	12	.	CASRGNGGELFF	TGTGCCAGCAGGGGAAATGGCGGGGAGCTGTTTTTT
TRBJ2-7	.	TRBV7-9	11	.	CASNETYEQYF	TGTGCCAGCAATGAAACCTACGAGCAGTACTTC
TRBJ1-6	few	TRBV3-1	13	.	CASRYAGNSPLHF	TGTGCCAGCAGATACGCAGGAAATTCACCCCTCCACTTT
TRBJ1-2	few	TRBV9	15	.	CASSVDLDGDYGYTF	TGTGCCAGCAGCGTAGATCTGGACGGGGACTATGGCTACACCTTC
TRBJ1-5	few	TRBV4-2	15	.	CASSQEGGRVQPQHF	TGTGCTAGCAGCCAAGAAGGGGGGCGCGTTCAGCCCCAGCATTTT
TRBJ2-5	few	TRBV11-2	14	.	CASSFTGNRETQYF	TGTGCCAGCAGTTTTACAGGGAATAGGGAGACCCAGTACTTC
TRBJ2-2	.	TRBV11-2	15	.	CASNPGYLGVGELFF	TGTGCCAGCAACCCTGGGTATTTAGGGGTCGGGGAGCTGTTTTTT
TRBJ2-1	few	TRBV5-1	15	TRBD2	CASTSRPSGGDEQFF	TGCGCCAGCACCTCCCGACCTAGCGGGGGAGATGAGCAGTTCTTC
TRBJ1-3	few	TRBV3-1	16	.	CASSRSGRRSGNTIYF	TGTGCCAGCAGCCGTTCCGGCCGGCGCTCTGGAAACACCATATATTTT
TRBJ2-7	.	TRBV7-9	14	TRBD2	CASSKAGLPYEQYF	TGTGCCAGCAGCAAAGCGGGGCTCCCCTACGAGCAGTACTTC
TRBJ2-4	few	TRBV29-1	15	TRBD2	CSVALAGLNKNIQYF	TGCAGCGTTGCTCTAGCGGGGTTAAACAAAAACATTCAGTACTTC
TRBJ2-4	.	TRBV12-3/TRBV12-4	15	TRBD1	CASSHDRVPKNIQYF	TGTGCCAGCAGTCACGACAGGGTTCCCAAAAACATTCAGTACTTC
TRBJ2-5	many	TRBV4-2	17	.	CASSQVGTPYAQETQYF	TGTGCCAGCAGCCAAGTAGGGACACCTTATGCGCAAGAGACCCAGTACTTC
TRBJ2-5	.	TRBV20-1	13	TRBD1	CSARTGGRETQYF	TGCAGTGCACGGACAGGGGGCAGAGAGACCCAGTACTTC
TRBJ1-2	.	TRBV12-3/TRBV12-4	14	TRBD1	CASSLGTAIYGYTF	TGTGCCAGCAGTCTCGGGACAGCAATCTATGGCTACACCTTC
TRBJ2-7	.	TRBV20-1	14	.	CSARRVGTSYEQYF	TGCAGTGCTAGAAGGGTGGGTACCTCCTACGAGCAGTACTTC
TRBJ2-1	few	TRBV7-8	15	.	CASEWVGLRDNEQFF	TGTGCCAGCGAGTGGGTTGGCCTTCGGGACAATGAGCAGTTCTTC
TRBJ2-1	few	TRBV4-1	14	TRBD1	CASSQAGQGNEQFF	TGCGCCAGCAGCCAAGCAGGACAGGGTAATGAGCAGTTCTTC
TRBJ2-1	few	TRBV7-2	15	TRBD1	CASSPDRVGYNEQFF	TGTGCCAGCAGTCCAGACAGGGTTGGCTACAATGAACAGTTCTTC